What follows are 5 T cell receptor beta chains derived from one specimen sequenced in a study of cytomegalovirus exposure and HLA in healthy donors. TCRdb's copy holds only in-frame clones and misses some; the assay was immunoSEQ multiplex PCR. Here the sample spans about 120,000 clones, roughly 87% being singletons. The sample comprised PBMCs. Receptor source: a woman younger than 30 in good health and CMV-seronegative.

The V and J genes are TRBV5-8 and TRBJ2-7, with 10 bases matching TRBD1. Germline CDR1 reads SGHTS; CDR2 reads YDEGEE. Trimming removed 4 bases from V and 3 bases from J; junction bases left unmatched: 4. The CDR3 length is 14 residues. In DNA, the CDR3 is TGTGCCAGCAGCCTCGGGACAGGGGTCTACGAGCAGTACTTC. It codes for CASSLGTGVYEQYF.

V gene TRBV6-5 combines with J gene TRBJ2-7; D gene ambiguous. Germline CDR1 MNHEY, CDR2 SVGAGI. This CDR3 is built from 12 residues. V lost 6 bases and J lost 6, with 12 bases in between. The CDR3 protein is CASREDTGEQYF. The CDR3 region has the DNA TGTGCCAGCAGAGAGGATACGGGCGAGCAGTACTTC.

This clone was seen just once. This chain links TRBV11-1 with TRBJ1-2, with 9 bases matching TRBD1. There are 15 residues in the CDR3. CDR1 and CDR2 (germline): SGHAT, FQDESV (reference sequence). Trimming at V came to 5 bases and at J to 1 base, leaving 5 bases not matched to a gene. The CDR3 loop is CASSPGQGNNYGYTF. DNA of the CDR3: TGTGCCAGCAGCCCGGGACAGGGTAATAACTATGGCTACACCTTC.

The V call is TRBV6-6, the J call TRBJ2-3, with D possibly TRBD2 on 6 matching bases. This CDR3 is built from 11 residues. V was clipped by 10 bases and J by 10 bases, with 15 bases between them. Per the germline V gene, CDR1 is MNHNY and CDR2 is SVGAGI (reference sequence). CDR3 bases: TGTGCCACCGCACGGAGGGAGGCGCAGTATTTT. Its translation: CATARREAQYF.

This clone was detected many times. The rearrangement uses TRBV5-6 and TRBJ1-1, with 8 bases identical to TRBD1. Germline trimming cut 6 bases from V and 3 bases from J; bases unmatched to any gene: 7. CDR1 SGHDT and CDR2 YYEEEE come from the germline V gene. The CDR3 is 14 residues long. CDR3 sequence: CASIRTGMDTEAFF. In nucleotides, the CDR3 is TGTGCCAGCATCCGGACAGGGATGGACACTGAAGCTTTCTTT.